What follows describes a single TCR beta chain. This entry belongs to a study of blood T cell repertoires in COVID-19. Looking at the study overall: From T cells, B-cell-depleted T cells, or PBMCs came the material, which was cDNA or gDNA.

Produced via immunoSEQ multiplex PCR; TCRdb's table is partial and in-frame only. Of 200,000 to 250,000 clones in the sample, 70% to 90% were seen once. The TCR was taken from a man in his 60s with acute or convalescent COVID-19. The sample comprised peripheral blood.

CDR3 residues: CASSQAAGGGDLTDTQYF. CDR3 nucleotides: TGCGCCAGCAGCCAAGCCGCTGGTGGAGGGGACCTCACAGATACGCAGTATTTT. The chain is built from TRBV4-3 and TRBJ2-3; D perhaps matches TRBD2 (6 bases). This CDR3 spans 18 amino acids. V gave up 1 base and J gave up 2 bases, with 19 bases separating them. Germline lookup yields CDR1 LGHNA and CDR2 YSLEER.